This passage covers 14 T cell receptor beta chains from one sample sequenced in a study of vaccination effects on CD4 cells after COVID-19. Sequencing used immunoSEQ multiplex PCR; TCRdb keeps in-frame clones, though not all of them. The sample includes more than 35,000 clones, around 70% seen only once; the top ten take under 10%. Upon completion of about eleven days in culture, CD4+ T cells were isolated. Two doses of BNT162b2 or mRNA-1273 vaccine were administered to participants. Their specific antigens are unknown. The sample was CD4+ T cells from PBMCs cultured without peptide, taken after COVID-19 vaccination. These receptors originate from a human donor who received a COVID-19 vaccine.

This clone turned up a few times. In nucleotides, the CDR3 is TGTGCCAGCAGTTTTTCCTTGGGACCCTACGAGCAGTACTTC. Its translation: CASSFSLGPYEQYF. This chain joins TRBV27 and TRBJ2-7; the D gene could be TRBD1 or TRBD2 (5 bases each). This CDR3 region has 14 residues. Germline CDR1 is MNHEY and CDR2 is SMNVEV (reference sequence). V was shortened by 3 bases and J by 2 bases, with 11 bases between the two germline ends.

A remark on this clone: Because the CDR3's place on the DNA is in doubt, the DNA is left out and the CDR3 is given as listed by TCRdb. The rearrangement joins TRBV11-2 to TRBJ2-1; the table's D call of TRBD1 was not tested on the DNA. The CDR3 is 14 amino acids in total, end residues counted. Per germline, CDR1 SGHAT and CDR2 FQNNGV. The CDR3 sequence: CASTEWGQGTEPFF.

V and J are TRBV12-3 or TRBV12-4 and TRBJ2-5, with D possibly matching TRBD1 (6 bases). V shed 6 bases and J shed 4 bases, with 12 bases lying between them. The CDR3 length is 13 residues. DNA for the CDR3: TGTGCCAGCAGACCGACAGGTGGAGAGACCCAGTACTTC. Its translation is CASRPTGGETQYF.

The V and J genes are TRBV9 and TRBJ1-2; D unresolved. Deletions cut 0 bases from V and 11 bases from J, with 8 bases between. This CDR3 comprises 11 residues. Germline V lookup: CDR1 SGDLS, CDR2 YYNGEE. This CDR3 reads CASSVGRSYTF. Written as DNA, the CDR3 is TGTGCCAGCAGCGTAGGTCGGTCGTACACCTTC.

The V and J genes are TRBV4-1 and TRBJ2-2; the D is unclear. Between the trimmed V and J ends, which lost 1 base and 6 bases, there was a span of 12 bases. The germline CDR1 and CDR2 sequences are MGHRA and YSYEKL. The CDR3 is made up of 15 amino acids. The CDR3 spells CASSQVVKVAGELFF. The CDR3 DNA is TGCGCCAGCAGCCAAGTAGTCAAGGTCGCCGGGGAGCTGTTTTTT.

This chain connects TRBV19 to TRBJ2-3; TRBD2 matches 11 bases. Unmatched junction bases numbered 8, after V lost 10 bases and J lost 5 bases. This CDR3 spans 14 amino acids. Germline CDR1 reads LNHDA; CDR2 reads SQIVND (reference sequence). For the CDR3, the DNA is TGTGCCACTACTAGCGGGAGTATCGTAGATACGCAGTATTTT. Translation: CATTSGSIVDTQYF.

The genes are TRBV5-4 and TRBJ2-3, with no clear D. CDR1 is SGHNT and CDR2 is YYREEE in the germline V gene (reference sequence). The germline V and J ends were trimmed by 0 bases and 0 bases, with 8 bases remaining between them. This CDR3 region has 15 residues. CDR3 in amino acids: CASSLDYSSTDTQYF. In nucleotides, the CDR3 is TGTGCCAGCAGCTTGGATTACAGCAGCACAGATACGCAGTATTTT.

The J gene is TRBJ1-5, the V gene TRBV6-5; 7 nucleotides align to TRBD1. This CDR3 comprises 13 residues. Trimming removed 8 bases from V and 3 bases from J; junction bases left unmatched: 4. Germline lookup yields CDR1 MNHEY and CDR2 SVGAGI. CDR3 protein: CASRDRYNQPQHF. For the CDR3, the DNA is TGTGCCAGCCGGGACAGATACAATCAGCCCCAGCATTTT.

The genes are TRBV7-9 and TRBJ2-5, with 9 bases that match TRBD1. Germline assignment: CDR1 SEHNR and CDR2 FQNEAQ (reference sequence). The CDR3 sequence is 15 residues long. V was clipped by 4 bases and J by 4 bases; unmatched bases: 7. CDR3 sequence reads: CASSWGDRALETQYF. As DNA, the CDR3 is TGTGCCAGCAGCTGGGGGGACAGGGCTCTAGAGACCCAGTACTTC.

V gene TRBV6-1 combines with J gene TRBJ2-2; D not certain. Germline CDR1 and CDR2: MNHNS and SASEGT. The ends were cut back, 1 base at V and 5 bases at J, with 2 bases in the middle. This CDR3 has 12 residues. CDR3 sequence reads: CASSEDTGELFF. In nucleotides, the CDR3 is TGTGCCAGCAGTGAAGATACCGGGGAGCTGTTTTTT.

The chain recombines TRBV6-5 with TRBJ2-2, with D perhaps TRBD1 (6 bases). The CDR3 consists of 14 residues. V lost 6 bases and J 0 bases, leaving 8 bases between the germline ends. Germline loops: CDR1 MNHEY, CDR2 SVGAGI. The CDR3 coding sequence is TGTGCCAGCAGGGACAGAGCGAACACCGGGGAGCTGTTTTTT. This gives the protein CASRDRANTGELFF.

This chain uses TRBV12-3 or TRBV12-4 with TRBJ2-3; weak D call: TRBD2 (6 bases). The CDR3 totals 12 residues. The ends were cut back, 6 bases at V and 5 bases at J, with 9 bases in the middle. CDR3 loop: CASREGLDTQYF. DNA for the CDR3: TGTGCCAGCAGGGAGGGTTTAGATACGCAGTATTTT.

V gene TRBV5-6 combines with J gene TRBJ1-1, with 9 bases identical to TRBD1. With 3 bases clipped from V and 1 base from J, the junction kept 7 bases outside the gene matches. CDR3 size: 16 residues. The germline CDR1 and CDR2 sequences are SGHDT and YYEEEE. The CDR3 DNA reads TGTGCCAGCAGCTCGGACAGGGGATGGGAGAACACTGAAGCTTTCTTT. Translating gives CASSSDRGWENTEAFF.

This clone was picked up one time. This chain uses TRBV30 with TRBJ2-5, with 14 bases aligning to TRBD2. Germline V gene data show CDR1 as GTSNPN and CDR2 as SVGIG (reference sequence). J was trimmed by 6 bases and V by 2 bases; bases with no gene match: 8. This CDR3 contains 16 residues. The CDR3, as DNA: TGTGCCTGGAGTTCCCCTGGGACTAGCGGGGGACAGACCCAGTACTTC. Translation: CAWSSPGTSGGQTQYF. The entire variable domain, with the rest obtained from reference TRBV30 and TRBJ2-5, is as follows: SQTIHQWPATLVQPVGSPLSLECTVEGTSNPNLYWYRQAAGRGLQLLFYSVGIGQISSEVPQNLSASRPQDRQFILSSKKLLLSDSGFYLCAWSSPGTSGGQTQYFGPGTRLLVL.